The 32 T cell receptor beta chains below come from one sample, sequenced in a study of tumor-infiltrating lymphocytes in oesophageal squamous cell carcinoma. TCRdb fed the PCR reads into MiXCR, producing one record per CDR3 protein. The table lists around 13,000 distinct CDR3 sequences, approximately 53% of them singletons. Sample: esophageal tumor tissue. The receptor source for this set is a male donor with esophageal squamous cell carcinoma.

The rearrangement joins TRBV7-4 to TRBJ2-1; TRBD2 aligns across 13 bases. The CDR3 covers 17 residues. Germline values: CDR1 SGHVT, CDR2 SQSDAQ. With V trimmed by 6 bases and J by 9 bases, 14 bases remained unmatched. The CDR3 DNA reads as TGTGCCAGCAGTTACTACCCGGGACTAGCGGGATTGAGTGAGCAGTTCTTC. This sequence encodes CASSYYPGLAGLSEQFF.

The chain carries TRBV6-1 and TRBJ2-3; D possibly corresponds to TRBD1 (6 bases). CDR3 length: 13 amino acids. Trimming pared 5 bases from V and 4 bases from J, leaving 10 bases between. Germline loops: CDR1 MNHNS, CDR2 SASEGT. CDR3 loop: CASSLTGADTQYF. In DNA, the CDR3 is TGTGCCAGCAGTCTGACAGGTGCAGATACGCAGTATTTT.

CDR3 sequence: CASSPGRMRSGTQYF. CDR3 sequence (DNA): TGTGCCAGCAGTCCGGGACGAATGAGGTCAGGTACGCAGTATTTT. This sequence joins TRBV27 and TRBJ2-3; D tentatively fits TRBD1 or TRBD2 (5 bases each). The CDR3 covers 15 residues. Germline V gene sequence: CDR1 MNHEY, CDR2 SMNVEV (reference sequence). V lost 5 bases and J 8 bases, leaving 20 bases between the germline ends.

Within the sample, this clonotype is large. This chain connects TRBV7-4 to TRBJ2-1; possibly TRBD1 for D (6 bases). CDR1 is SGHVT, CDR2 SQSDAQ, per germline. CDR3 length equals 17 residues. V lost 4 bases to trimming and J lost 5 bases, with 21 bases between them. The CDR3 loop is CASSSPPGDGDNNEQFF. The CDR3 nucleotides read TGTGCCAGCAGCTCACCTCCAGGGGATGGGGATAACAATGAGCAGTTCTTC.

In this sample, this clonotype turned up a few times. CDR3 sequence reads: CASSLVSGSGNEQFF. Written as DNA, the CDR3 is TGTGCCAGCAGCTTAGTAAGCGGGAGTGGGAATGAGCAGTTCTTC. V gene TRBV7-2 combines with J gene TRBJ2-5; 8 bases map to TRBD2. The J call is uncertain, as TRBJ2-1 better fits the DNA end. Germline CDR1 SGHTA, CDR2 FQGNSA. This CDR3 contains 15 residues.

This sequence joins TRBV7-2 and TRBJ2-3; no reliable D call. Trimming pared 4 bases from V and 2 bases from J, leaving 7 bases between. The germline V gene has CDR1 SGHTA and CDR2 FQGNSA. CDR3 length: 13 residues. The CDR3 spells CASSSYPTDTQYF. DNA for the CDR3: TGTGCCAGCAGCTCTTACCCCACAGATACGCAGTATTTT.

By proportion, this clonotype is medium-sized. V gene TRBV10-2 combines with J gene TRBJ2-3; D possibly corresponds to TRBD2 (5 bases). Per germline, CDR1 WSHSY and CDR2 SAAADI. The CDR3 extends over 16 amino acids. Trimming took off 3 bases at V and 3 bases at J, with 16 bases between the two ends. The CDR3 DNA follows: TGCGCCAGCAGTGACCTTCACGGGATCTCGACAGATACGCAGTATTTT. Encoded protein: CASSDLHGISTDTQYF.

This clonotype came up a few times. V gene TRBV7-2 combines with J gene TRBJ2-1; 12 nucleotides line up with TRBD2. The CDR3 covers 15 residues. In germline, CDR1 is SGHTA, CDR2 FQGNSA. The V and J ends lost 5 bases and 7 bases, in that order; junction bases with no gene match: 6. The CDR3 protein is CASSPTSGRRNEQFF. The CDR3 DNA is TGTGCCAGCAGCCCGACTAGCGGGAGAAGAAATGAGCAGTTCTTC.

The V and J genes are TRBV12-3 or TRBV12-4 and TRBJ1-2; TRBD1 is a possible D gene (5 bases). The J call is in doubt because the DNA end fits TRBJ2-7 better. This CDR3 comprises 14 residues. CDR3 sequence: CASSLLQESYEQYF. In DNA form, the CDR3 reads TGTGCCAGCAGTCTCTTACAGGAGTCCTACGAGCAGTACTTC.

In its sample, this clonotype ranks as large. This chain uses TRBV5-6 with TRBJ1-1; D call uncertain. The CDR3 extends over 13 amino acids. Per the germline V gene, CDR1 is SGHDT and CDR2 is YYEEEE. Trimming removed 0 bases from V and 3 bases from J, with 6 bases in between. The CDR3 loop is CASSLDSHTEAFF. CDR3 sequence (DNA): TGTGCCAGCAGCTTGGACAGCCACACTGAAGCTTTCTTT.

V and J are TRBV7-2 and TRBJ2-3; D gene ambiguous. CDR1 SGHTA and CDR2 FQGNSA come from the germline V gene. The CDR3 is 13 residues long. V was clipped by 1 base and J by 4 bases, with 6 bases between them. CDR3 in DNA: TGTGCCAGCAGCTTAGTTCCCCCAGATACGCAGTATTTT. This translates into CASSLVPPDTQYF. Drawing the rest from reference TRBV7-2 and TRBJ2-3, the complete variable domain is GAGVSQSPSNKVTEKGKDVELRCDPISGHTALYWYRQSLGQGLEFLIYFQGNSAPDKSGLPSDRFSAERTGGSVSTLTIQRTQQEDSAVYLCASSLVPPDTQYFGPGTRLTVL.

The CDR3 reads CASSLLTDLETQYF. CDR3 nucleotide sequence: TGTGCCAGCAGCTTACTCACAGACCTGGAGACCCAGTACTTC. The chain has TRBV7-8 and TRBJ2-7; no clear D gene. The J call may be incorrect, as the DNA end agrees better with TRBJ2-5. This CDR3 contains 14 residues. Germline V lookup: CDR1 SGHVS, CDR2 FQNEAQ.

This clonotype was observed a few times. The chain carries TRBV7-9 and TRBJ2-7; a possible D gene is TRBD1 (5 bases). Between the trimmed V and J ends, which lost 6 bases and 6 bases, there was a span of 12 bases. The CDR3 runs to 12 residues. CDR1 is SEHNR, CDR2 FQNEAQ, per germline (reference sequence). The CDR3, as DNA: TGTGCCAGCAGTCTTAGGGGTGCCGAGCAGTACTTC. Its protein is CASSLRGAEQYF.

The rearrangement links TRBV7-8 to TRBJ2-7; maybe TRBD1 (6 bases). The end of the DNA is better explained by TRBJ2-5, so the J call may be wrong. The CDR3 extends over 12 amino acids. Germline assignment: CDR1 SGHVS and CDR2 FQNEAQ. The CDR3 DNA follows: TGTGCCAGCAGCCGTAGGGGGGAGACCCAGTACTTC. This gives the protein CASSRRGETQYF.

At least ten counts were recorded for this clonotype. The genes are TRBV28 and TRBJ2-1; 7 positions match TRBD1. Per germline, CDR1 MDHEN and CDR2 SYDVKM. Unmatched junction bases numbered 3, after V lost 2 bases and J lost 5 bases. The length of the CDR3 is 14 residues. The CDR3 sequence: CASSLVTGHNEQFF. DNA for the CDR3: TGTGCCAGCAGTTTAGTGACAGGGCACAATGAGCAGTTCTTC.

This clonotype was recorded once. The chain recombines TRBV10-3 with TRBJ2-1, with 12 bases identical to TRBD2. Germline V gene data show CDR1 as ENHRY and CDR2 as SYGVKD. The CDR3 spans 15 residues. The V and J ends lost 6 bases and 4 bases, in that order; junction bases with no gene match: 4. The CDR3 DNA reads as TGTGCCATCAGGACGACTAGCGGGAGTTACAATGAGCAGTTCTTC. Its protein is CAIRTTSGSYNEQFF.

This clonotype was recorded at least ten times. V gene TRBV19 combines with J gene TRBJ1-6; 8 positions agree with TRBD1. Germline V lookup: CDR1 LNHDA, CDR2 SQIVND (reference sequence). There are 14 residues in the CDR3. V lost 4 bases and J lost 6; bases outside the gene matches: 2. The CDR3 DNA reads TGTGCCAGTAGTAGGGACAGGTTTAATTCACCCCTCCACTTT. As protein: CASSRDRFNSPLHF.

This clonotype has just one count. The V and J genes are TRBV6-8 and TRBJ2-1, with 13 bases that match TRBD2. The CDR3 runs 16 residues. V lost 8 bases to trimming and J lost 5 bases; unmatched junction nucleotides: 9. In germline, CDR1 is MNHGY, CDR2 SAAAGT. The CDR3 here is CASRRSGTSGDNEQFF. Here the CDR3 DNA reads TGTGCCAGCCGCCGATCCGGGACTAGCGGGGACAATGAGCAGTTCTTC.

The chain employs TRBV7-9 and TRBJ2-3; a possible D gene is TRBD1 (6 bases). Trimming took 3 bases from V and 6 from J, leaving 19 bases between them. The CDR3 is 16 residues long. CDR1 and CDR2 (germline): SEHNR, FQNEAQ (reference sequence). CDR3 sequence reads: CASSFSRGQHLDTQYF. The CDR3 nucleotides read TGTGCCAGCAGCTTTAGCAGGGGACAACACTTGGATACGCAGTATTTT. Together with reference TRBV7-9 and TRBJ2-3, the CDR3 gives the full variable domain: DTGVSQNPRHKITKRGQNVTFRCDPISEHNRLYWYRQTLGQGPEFLTYFQNEAQLEKSRLLSDRFSAERPKGSFSTLEIQRTEQGDSAMYLCASSFSRGQHLDTQYFGPGTRLTVL.

The count of this clonotype is one. The V call is TRBV7-2, the J call TRBJ2-4; D is unclear. V gave up 0 bases and J gave up 1 base, with 7 bases separating them. Germline CDR1 is SGHTA and CDR2 is FQGNSA. This CDR3 has 15 residues. The CDR3 coding sequence is TGTGCCAGCAGCTTAGCCGCAGCGGCCAAAAACATTCAGTACTTC. Translation gives CASSLAAAAKNIQYF.

V usage is TRBV11-3 and J usage is TRBJ2-7; D gene ambiguous. The closer fit of TRBJ2-5 to the DNA end suggests the J call may be wrong. Germline CDR1 and CDR2: SGHNT and YENEEA. The CDR3 extends over 12 amino acids. The CDR3 reads CASSFTRETQYF. The CDR3 DNA reads as TGTGCCAGCAGCTTTACCCGTGAGACCCAGTACTTC.

V usage is TRBV7-8 and J usage is TRBJ2-7; D not certain. The better agreement between TRBJ2-1 and the DNA end casts doubt on the J call. This CDR3 is 12 amino acids long. Looked up from germline, CDR1 is SGHVS and CDR2 is FQNEAQ. CDR3 nucleotide sequence: TGTGCCAGCAGCTTAGTAATTAATGAGCAGTTCTTC. The encoded protein is CASSLVINEQFF.

The CDR3 region is CASNYQLSGGYTF. The CDR3 coding sequence is TGTGCCAGCAACTATCAACTTTCCGGTGGCTACACCTTC. This chain joins TRBV7-2 and TRBJ1-2, with no clear D. The germline CDR1 and CDR2 sequences are SGHTA and FQGNSA. CDR3 length: 13 residues. V lost 7 bases, J lost 7 bases, and 16 bases lay in between.

The CDR3 loop is CASKTGGLETQYF. The CDR3 DNA reads TGTGCCAGCAAGACTGGGGGTTTGGAGACCCAGTACTTC. The chain employs TRBV28 and TRBJ2-1; D possibly matches TRBD1 or TRBD2 (5 bases each). The DNA end favors TRBJ2-5, so the J call may be wrong. Germline V gene lookup returns CDR1 MDHEN and CDR2 SYDVKM. CDR3 length: 13 amino acids.

This clonotype has a single count. The rearrangement uses TRBV7-2 and TRBJ2-3; perhaps TRBD2 as D (6 bases). Trimming took off 3 bases at V and 0 bases at J, with 13 bases between the two ends. The CDR3 sequence is 16 residues long. Germline-derived CDR1 and CDR2 are SGHTA and FQGNSA. As DNA, the CDR3 is TGTGCCAGCAGCTTTTCGAGCGGGTTTAGCACAGATACGCAGTATTTT. Amino acids: CASSFSSGFSTDTQYF.

Only a few counts were recorded for this clonotype. Compared with germline, one end of the junction differs, possibly owing to a read error. V is TRBV7-7 and J is TRBJ2-5; no firm D call. Per germline, CDR1 SSHAT and CDR2 FNYEAQ (reference sequence). The CDR3 covers 15 residues. CDR3: CASSTTFEDGETQYF. The CDR3 region has the DNA TGTGCTAGCAGCACTACGTTTGAGGATGGAGAGACCCAGTACTTC.

V gene TRBV7-2 combines with J gene TRBJ2-4; no clear D gene. The DNA end is a closer match to TRBJ2-5, so the J assignment may be wrong. CDR3 size: 12 residues. Per germline, CDR1 SGHTA and CDR2 FQGNSA. CDR3 coding DNA: TGTGCCAGCAGCTTAATGAGAGAGACCCAGTACTTC. It specifies CASSLMRETQYF.

This clonotype occurred many times. This may come from a read error, since a much larger clone is one base off. The genes are TRBV7-9 and TRBJ2-7; D might be TRBD1 or TRBD2, each matching 7 bases. The germline V gene has CDR1 SEHNR and CDR2 FQNEAQ (reference sequence). This CDR3 is built from 15 residues. V lost 3 bases and J 7 bases, leaving 19 bases between the germline ends. In nucleotides, the CDR3 is TGTGCCAGCAGCTTCCGGGACAGCGGGGACTATGAGCAGTACTTC. Translation: CASSFRDSGDYEQYF.

The chain recombines TRBV27 with TRBJ2-5, with TRBD1 matching 7 bases. The CDR3 runs to 17 residues. V lost 6 bases, J lost 2 bases, and 15 bases stayed unmatched. The germline gives CDR1 MNHEY, CDR2 SMNVEV (reference sequence). The CDR3: CASRPNGQEWGQETQYF. The CDR3 region has the DNA TGTGCCAGCAGACCGAATGGACAGGAGTGGGGGCAAGAGACCCAGTACTTC.

The J gene is TRBJ2-5, the V gene TRBV7-2, with D unclear. CDR3 length: 13 amino acids. Trimming took 2 bases from V and 5 from J, leaving 9 bases between them. Germline V gene sequence: CDR1 SGHTA, CDR2 FQGNSA. The CDR3 loop reads CASSLSWDETQYF. CDR3 DNA: TGTGCCAGCAGCTTATCTTGGGATGAGACCCAGTACTTC.

The chain couples TRBV7-2 to TRBJ2-6; 8 bases are a match to TRBD1. The end of the DNA aligns better with TRBJ2-7, so the J call may be wrong. Per the germline V gene, CDR1 is SGHTA and CDR2 is FQGNSA. CDR3 length: 13 amino acids. CDR3 nucleotides: TGTGCCAGCAGCTGGGACAGGACCTACGAGCAGTACTTC. Translating it yields CASSWDRTYEQYF.

The chain is built from TRBV12-3 or TRBV12-4 and TRBJ2-5, with unresolved D. V lost 2 bases, J lost 2 bases, and 9 bases lay in between. CDR3 size: 14 residues. This CDR3 is CASSLLGSQETQYF. CDR3 nucleotide sequence: TGTGCCAGCAGTTTACTGGGATCTCAAGAGACCCAGTACTTC.